Presented here are 19 T cell receptor beta chains from one specimen sequenced in a study of T cell responses to AZD1222 COVID-19 vaccine. TCRdb's copy holds only in-frame clones and misses some; the assay was immunoSEQ multiplex PCR. Among about 120,000 clones listed, roughly 91% were seen once. The sample was peripheral blood, taken on day 0 of MenACWY control vaccination. Receptors originate from an adult in good health.

The V and J genes are TRBV5-6 and TRBJ2-3, with TRBD2 matching 10 bases. Looked up from germline, CDR1 is SGHDT and CDR2 is YYEEEE. This CDR3 has 17 amino acids. Trimming cost V 2 bases and J 2 bases; bases outside gene matches: 8. The CDR3 region is CASSLGQRGGITDTQYF. In DNA form, the CDR3 reads TGTGCCAGCAGCTTAGGCCAGCGGGGGGGCATCACAGATACGCAGTATTTT.

The chain is built from TRBV15 and TRBJ1-5, with 8 bases aligning to TRBD1. Germline V gene lookup returns CDR1 LNHNV and CDR2 YYDKDF (reference sequence). J lost 7 bases, V lost 0 bases, and 5 bases had no gene match. The CDR3 consists of 15 residues. CDR3 coding DNA: TGTGCCACCAGCAGAGATATTGGACAGGGCCAGCCCCAGCATTTT. The encoded protein is CATSRDIGQGQPQHF.

The chain employs TRBV15 and TRBJ1-1; D is undetermined. The CDR3 totals 17 residues. The germline V gene has CDR1 LNHNV and CDR2 YYDKDF (reference sequence). V lost 3 bases and J 0 bases, leaving 17 bases between the germline ends. The CDR3 reads CATSREGGGRMNTEAFF. CDR3 in DNA: TGTGCCACCAGCAGGGAAGGTGGAGGGAGGATGAACACTGAAGCTTTCTTT.

The chain is built from TRBV7-9 and TRBJ1-5, with a weak D call TRBD1 (5 bases). CDR1 and CDR2 (germline): SEHNR, FQNEAQ (reference sequence). Between the trimmed V and J ends, which lost 5 bases and 4 bases, there was a span of 15 bases. CDR3 length equals 15 residues. The CDR3 bases are TGTGCCAGCAGCCCACCAGGGAATTCAAATCAGCCCCAGCATTTT. It yields the protein CASSPPGNSNQPQHF.

This chain links TRBV24-1 with TRBJ2-1, with D perhaps TRBD2 (7 bases). The CDR3 runs to 16 residues. Trimming left V 1 base short and J 5 bases short, with 14 bases between. The germline V gene has CDR1 KGHDR and CDR2 SFDVKD. The CDR3, as DNA: TGTGCCACCAGTGATTTATCGAGGGGGGGAGACAATGAGCAGTTCTTC. Translating it yields CATSDLSRGGDNEQFF.

This chain connects TRBV19 to TRBJ2-1, with D possibly being TRBD1 or TRBD2 (7 bases each). The V end lost 4 bases, the J end lost 7 bases, and 11 bases lay between the germline ends. The CDR3 is 13 residues long. From germline, CDR1 is LNHDA and CDR2 SQIVND (reference sequence). The CDR3 DNA is TGTGCCAGTAGTACAGGGGGGGGGAATGAGCAGTTCTTC. Amino acid sequence: CASSTGGGNEQFF.

The genes are TRBV6-6 and TRBJ2-7, with 7 bases lining up with TRBD1. The CDR3 covers 14 residues. The J segment lost 6 bases and the V segment lost 5 bases, leaving 10 bases of the junction unmatched. Germline CDR1 reads MNHNY; CDR2 reads SVGAGI (reference sequence). CDR3 sequence: CASSVRQGESEQYF. CDR3 coding DNA: TGTGCCAGCAGTGTTAGACAGGGAGAGAGCGAGCAGTACTTC.

The chain couples TRBV29-1 to TRBJ2-2; 7 nucleotides line up with TRBD1. Germline V lookup: CDR1 SQVTM, CDR2 ANQGSEA. CDR3 length equals 14 residues. V was clipped by 6 bases and J by 2 bases; unmatched bases: 6. CDR3 coding DNA: TGCAGCGTCCAACGGGACAGTAACACCGGGGAGCTGTTTTTT. Protein product: CSVQRDSNTGELFF.

V gene TRBV27 combines with J gene TRBJ2-3, with D tentatively TRBD1 (6 bases). V shed 3 bases and J shed 3 bases, with 10 bases lying between them. CDR1 and CDR2 from the germline V gene are MNHEY and SMNVEV (reference sequence). This CDR3 is built from 14 residues. In DNA form, the CDR3 reads TGTGCCAGCAGTTTTGGCAGGGGAACAGATACGCAGTATTTT. Its translation: CASSFGRGTDTQYF.

The rearrangement links TRBV12-3 or TRBV12-4 to TRBJ1-2; D remains unclear. This CDR3 region has 12 residues. Trimming left V 3 bases short and J 5 bases short, with 7 bases between. The CDR3 coding sequence is TGTGCCAGCAGTTTCGACTGGTATGGCTACACCTTC. The encoded protein is CASSFDWYGYTF.

V is TRBV30 and J is TRBJ1-2, with unresolved D. CDR3 length: 12 residues. Germline CDR1 GTSNPN, CDR2 SVGIG (reference sequence). The V end lost 4 bases, the J end lost 1 base, and 7 bases lay between the germline ends. The CDR3 region has the DNA TGTGCCTGGACAGGCTTTAACTATGGCTACACCTTC. Its translation: CAWTGFNYGYTF.

The rearrangement uses TRBV28 and TRBJ1-3; no reliable D call. Trimming pared 6 bases from V and 0 bases from J, leaving 9 bases between. Germline CDR1 and CDR2: MDHEN and SYDVKM. The CDR3 is made up of 14 amino acids. This chain's CDR3 is CASRTQSSGNTIYF. The CDR3 nucleotides read TGTGCCAGCAGGACCCAGAGCTCTGGAAACACCATATATTTT.

CDR3 sequence: CASSDKAGSTDTQYF. In nucleotides, the CDR3 is TGTGCCAGCAGTGACAAGGCGGGGAGCACAGATACGCAGTATTTT. The V and J genes are TRBV6-4 and TRBJ2-3, with D perhaps TRBD2 (6 bases). The CDR3 has 15 residues. V lost 2 bases, J lost 0 bases, and 9 bases lay in between. Germline loops: CDR1 MRHNA, CDR2 SNTAGT.

The J gene is TRBJ1-2, the V gene TRBV5-4; D ambiguous. The length of the CDR3 is 13 residues. Germline V gene lookup returns CDR1 SGHNT and CDR2 YYREEE (reference sequence). V gave up 2 bases and J gave up 12 bases, with 17 bases separating them. The chain's CDR3 is CASSFHGQTPDTF. CDR3 DNA: TGTGCCAGCAGCTTCCACGGCCAGACTCCCGACACCTTC. Using reference TRBV5-4 and TRBJ1-2 for the parts outside the CDR3, the full variable domain is ETGVTQSPTHLIKTRGQQVTLRCSSQSGHNTVSWYQQALGQGPQFIFQYYREEENGRGNFPPRFSGLQFPNYSSELNVNALELDDSALYLCASSFHGQTPDTFGSGTRLTVV.

The rearrangement uses TRBV2 and TRBJ1-1; weak D call: TRBD1 (6 bases). V was cut by 6 bases and J by 4 bases, with 15 bases left in between. The CDR3 is 14 residues long. Germline V lookup: CDR1 SNHLY, CDR2 FYNNEI. The CDR3 is CASSPGTRGTEAFF. CDR3 sequence (DNA): TGTGCCAGCAGCCCCGGGACACGGGGCACTGAAGCTTTCTTT. The full variable domain, in which reference TRBV2 and TRBJ1-1 provide the parts outside the CDR3, is EPEVTQTPSHQVTQMGQEVILRCVPISNHLYFYWYRQILGQKVEFLVSFYNNEISEKSEIFDDQFSVERPDGSNFTLKIRSTKLEDSAMYFCASSPGTRGTEAFFGQGTRLTVV.

The chain uses TRBV27 and TRBJ2-1, with 14 nucleotides matching TRBD2. V was pared by 4 bases and J by 4 bases, with 6 bases of the junction left unmatched. Germline values: CDR1 MNHEY, CDR2 SMNVEV (reference sequence). This CDR3 region has 17 residues. CDR3 DNA sequence: TGTGCCAGCAGTTCCGGGACTAGCGGGAGCGGTTACAATGAGCAGTTCTTC. This gives the protein CASSSGTSGSGYNEQFF.

V and J are TRBV4-2 and TRBJ2-3, with 9 bases lining up with TRBD2. The CDR3 runs to 17 residues. V lost 3 bases, J lost 4 bases, and 11 bases stayed unmatched. Germline lookup yields CDR1 LGHNA and CDR2 YNFKEQ. The CDR3 here is CASSQDYRAGGADTQYF. CDR3 sequence (DNA): TGTGCCAGCAGCCAGGACTACAGGGCGGGGGGGGCAGATACGCAGTATTTT.

This clone was counted only a few times. This rearrangement joins TRBV15 to TRBJ1-5; 7 nucleotides agree with TRBD1. The CDR3 has 17 residues. V gave up 0 bases and J gave up 3 bases; unmatched junction bases: 8. Germline CDR1 and CDR2: LNHNV and YYDKDF (reference sequence). CDR3 sequence: CATSRDGGRGNNQPQHF. The CDR3 region has the DNA TGTGCCACCAGCAGAGATGGGGGCAGGGGGAACAATCAGCCCCAGCATTTT.

The rearrangement uses TRBV5-1 and TRBJ1-6; 12 nucleotides align to TRBD1. In germline, CDR1 is SGHRS, CDR2 YFSETQ. The CDR3 is made up of 17 amino acids. Trimming cost V 1 base and J 8 bases; bases outside gene matches: 7. DNA for the CDR3: TGCGCCAGCAGCTTGAGCGGAGGGACAGGGGGCGATTCACCCCTCCACTTT. Its protein product is CASSLSGGTGGDSPLHF.